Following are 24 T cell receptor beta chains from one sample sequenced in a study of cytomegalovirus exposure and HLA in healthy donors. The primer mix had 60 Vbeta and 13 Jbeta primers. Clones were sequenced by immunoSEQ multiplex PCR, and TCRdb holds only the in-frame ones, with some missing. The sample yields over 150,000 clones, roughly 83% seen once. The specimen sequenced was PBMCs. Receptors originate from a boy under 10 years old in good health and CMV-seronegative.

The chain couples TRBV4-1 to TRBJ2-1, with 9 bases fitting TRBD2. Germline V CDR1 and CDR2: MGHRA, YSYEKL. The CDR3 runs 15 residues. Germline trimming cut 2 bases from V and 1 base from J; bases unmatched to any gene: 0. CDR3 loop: CASSQTSGSYNEQFF. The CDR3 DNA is TGCGCCAGCAGCCAAACTAGCGGGTCCTACAATGAGCAGTTCTTC.

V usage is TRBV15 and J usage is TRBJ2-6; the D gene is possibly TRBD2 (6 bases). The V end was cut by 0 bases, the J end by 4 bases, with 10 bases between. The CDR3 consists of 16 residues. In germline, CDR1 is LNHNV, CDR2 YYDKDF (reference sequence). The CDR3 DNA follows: TGTGCCACCAGCAGAGATCTTGCGGGGGGGGCCAACGTCCTGACTTTC. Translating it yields CATSRDLAGGANVLTF.

As DNA, the CDR3 is TGTGCCTGGAATAGGGTAGGACAGGGGGCGTCTGGGGCCAACGTCCTGACTTTC. Encoded protein: CAWNRVGQGASGANVLTF. This chain uses TRBV30 with TRBJ2-6; 11 bases agree with TRBD1. V lost 4 bases and J lost 1; bases outside the gene matches: 9. The CDR3 length is 18 residues. Germline values: CDR1 GTSNPN, CDR2 SVGIG (reference sequence).

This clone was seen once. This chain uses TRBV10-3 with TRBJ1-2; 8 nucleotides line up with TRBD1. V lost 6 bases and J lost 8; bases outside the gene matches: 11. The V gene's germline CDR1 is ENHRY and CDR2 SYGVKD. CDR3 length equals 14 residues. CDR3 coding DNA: TGTGCCATCAGATCGGACAGGGCCGGTTCGGGCTACACCTTC. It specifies CAIRSDRAGSGYTF.

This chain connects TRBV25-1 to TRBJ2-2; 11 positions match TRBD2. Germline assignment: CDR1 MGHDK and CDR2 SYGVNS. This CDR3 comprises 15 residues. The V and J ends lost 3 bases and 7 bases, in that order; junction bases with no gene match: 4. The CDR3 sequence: CASSDIGLAGGELFF. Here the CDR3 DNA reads TGTGCCAGCAGTGATATCGGACTAGCGGGCGGGGAGCTGTTTTTT.

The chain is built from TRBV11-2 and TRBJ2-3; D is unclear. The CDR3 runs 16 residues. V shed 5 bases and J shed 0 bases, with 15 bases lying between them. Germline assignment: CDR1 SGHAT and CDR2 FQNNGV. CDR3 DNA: TGTGCCAGCAGCCCCCTAATCGGAGTGAGCACAGATACGCAGTATTTT. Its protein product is CASSPLIGVSTDTQYF.

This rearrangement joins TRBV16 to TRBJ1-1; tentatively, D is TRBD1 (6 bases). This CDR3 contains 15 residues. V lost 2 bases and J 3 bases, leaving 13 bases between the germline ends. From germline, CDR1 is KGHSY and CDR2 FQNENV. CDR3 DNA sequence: TGTGCCAGCAGCCAACCGGACAGTCTGTACACTGAAGCTTTCTTT. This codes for CASSQPDSLYTEAFF.

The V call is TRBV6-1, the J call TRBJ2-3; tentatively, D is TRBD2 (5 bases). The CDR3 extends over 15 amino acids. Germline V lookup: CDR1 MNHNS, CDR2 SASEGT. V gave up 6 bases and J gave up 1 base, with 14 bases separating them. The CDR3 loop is CASRDLDLRTDTQYF. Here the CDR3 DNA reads TGTGCCAGCAGAGACTTGGACTTACGCACAGATACGCAGTATTTT.

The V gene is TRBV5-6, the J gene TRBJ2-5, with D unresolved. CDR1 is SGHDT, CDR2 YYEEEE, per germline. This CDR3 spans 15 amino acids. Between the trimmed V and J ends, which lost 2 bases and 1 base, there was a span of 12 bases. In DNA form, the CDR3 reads TGTGCCAGCAGCTTTTCTCTAGACCCCCAAGAGACCCAGTACTTC. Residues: CASSFSLDPQETQYF.

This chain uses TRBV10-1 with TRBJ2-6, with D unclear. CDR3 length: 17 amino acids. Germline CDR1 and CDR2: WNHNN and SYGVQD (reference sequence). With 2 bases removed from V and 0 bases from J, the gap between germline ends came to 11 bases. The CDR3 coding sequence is TGCGCCAGCAGTGAGCTTGGAGTGAGCTCTGGGGCCAACGTCCTGACTTTC. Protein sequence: CASSELGVSSGANVLTF.

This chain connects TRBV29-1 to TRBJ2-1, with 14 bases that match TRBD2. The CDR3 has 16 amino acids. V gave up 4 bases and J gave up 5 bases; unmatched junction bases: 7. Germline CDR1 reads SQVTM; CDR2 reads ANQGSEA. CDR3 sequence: CSVVGLAGVSDNEQFF. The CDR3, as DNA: TGCAGCGTTGTGGGACTAGCGGGAGTGAGCGACAATGAGCAGTTCTTC.

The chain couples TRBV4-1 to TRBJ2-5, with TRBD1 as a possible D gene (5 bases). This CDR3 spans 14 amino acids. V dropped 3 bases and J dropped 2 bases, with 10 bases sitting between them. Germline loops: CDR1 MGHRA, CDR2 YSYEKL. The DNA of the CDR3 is TGCGCCAGCAGCCACGTGACAGTTCAAGAGACCCAGTACTTC. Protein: CASSHVTVQETQYF.

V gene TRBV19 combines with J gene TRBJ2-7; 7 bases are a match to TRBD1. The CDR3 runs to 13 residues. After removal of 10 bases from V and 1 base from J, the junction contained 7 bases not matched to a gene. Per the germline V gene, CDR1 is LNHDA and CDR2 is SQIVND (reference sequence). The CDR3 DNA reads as TGTGCCACCAGACAGGGAAGTTCCTACGAGCAGTACTTC. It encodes CATRQGSSYEQYF.

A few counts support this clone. The CDR3 DNA reads as TGTGCCAGCAGCTCCCTAACAGGCCCCCAGCATTTT. As protein: CASSSLTGPQHF. The chain has TRBV7-9 and TRBJ1-5; D possibly corresponds to TRBD1 (5 bases). CDR3 size: 12 residues. Germline V lookup: CDR1 SEHNR, CDR2 FQNEAQ (reference sequence). V was trimmed by 4 bases and J by 10 bases, leaving 11 bases between them. Together with reference TRBV7-9 and TRBJ1-5, the CDR3 gives the full variable domain: DTGVSQNPRHKITKRGQNVTFRCDPISEHNRLYWYRQTLGQGPEFLTYFQNEAQLEKSRLLSDRFSAERPKGSFSTLEIQRTEQGDSAMYLCASSSLTGPQHFGDGTRLSIL.

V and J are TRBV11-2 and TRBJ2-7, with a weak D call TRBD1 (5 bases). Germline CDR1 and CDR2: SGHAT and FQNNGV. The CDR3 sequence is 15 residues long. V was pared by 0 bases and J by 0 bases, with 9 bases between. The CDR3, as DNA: TGTGCCAGCAGCTTAGAACAAGGGGCCTCCTACGAGCAGTACTTC. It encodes CASSLEQGASYEQYF.

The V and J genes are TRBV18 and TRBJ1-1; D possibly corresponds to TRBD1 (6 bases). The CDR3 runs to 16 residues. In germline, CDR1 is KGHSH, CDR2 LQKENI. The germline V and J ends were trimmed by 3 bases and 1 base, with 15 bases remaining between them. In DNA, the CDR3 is TGTGCCAGCTCACCCAAACGGCAGGGGAGGAACACTGAAGCTTTCTTT. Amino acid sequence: CASSPKRQGRNTEAFF.

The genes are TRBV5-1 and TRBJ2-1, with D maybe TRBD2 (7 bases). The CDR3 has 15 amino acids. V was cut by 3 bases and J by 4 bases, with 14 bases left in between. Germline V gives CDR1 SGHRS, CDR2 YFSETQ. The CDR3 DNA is TGCGCCAGCAGCTGGGTAGGGGGGGAATACAATGAGCAGTTCTTC. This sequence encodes CASSWVGGEYNEQFF.

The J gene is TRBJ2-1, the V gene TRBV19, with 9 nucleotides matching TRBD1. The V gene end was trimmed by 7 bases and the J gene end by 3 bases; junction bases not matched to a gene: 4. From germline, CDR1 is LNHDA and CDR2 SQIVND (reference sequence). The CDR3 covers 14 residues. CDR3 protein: CASMDRGLYNEQFF. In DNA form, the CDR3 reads TGTGCCAGTATGGACAGGGGCCTCTACAATGAGCAGTTCTTC. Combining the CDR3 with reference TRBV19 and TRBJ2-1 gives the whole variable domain DGGITQSPKYLFRKEGQNVTLSCEQNLNHDAMYWYRQDPGQGLRLIYYSQIVNDFQKGDIAEGYSVSREKKESFPLTVTSAQKNPTAFYLCASMDRGLYNEQFFGPGTRLTVL.

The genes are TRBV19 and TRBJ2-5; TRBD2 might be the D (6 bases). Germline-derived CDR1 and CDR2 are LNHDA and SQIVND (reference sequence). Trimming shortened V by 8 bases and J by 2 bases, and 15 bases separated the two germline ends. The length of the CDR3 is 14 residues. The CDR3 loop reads CASSGTATQETQYF. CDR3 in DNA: TGTGCCAGTTCCGGGACTGCAACTCAAGAGACCCAGTACTTC.

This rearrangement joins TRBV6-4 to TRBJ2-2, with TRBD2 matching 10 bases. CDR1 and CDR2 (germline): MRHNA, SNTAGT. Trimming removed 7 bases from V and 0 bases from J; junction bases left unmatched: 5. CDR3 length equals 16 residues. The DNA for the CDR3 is TGTGCCAGCAAGGAACTAGCGGGAACGAACACCGGGGAGCTGTTTTTT. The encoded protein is CASKELAGTNTGELFF.

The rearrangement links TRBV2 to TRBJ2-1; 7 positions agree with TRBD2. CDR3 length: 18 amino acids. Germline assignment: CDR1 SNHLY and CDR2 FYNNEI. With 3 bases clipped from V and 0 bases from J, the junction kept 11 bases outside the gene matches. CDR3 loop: CASSEELALRPSYNEQFF. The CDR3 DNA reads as TGTGCCAGCAGTGAGGAACTAGCGCTAAGACCCTCCTACAATGAGCAGTTCTTC. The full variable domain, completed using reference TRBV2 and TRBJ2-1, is EPEVTQTPSHQVTQMGQEVILRCVPISNHLYFYWYRQILGQKVEFLVSFYNNEISEKSEIFDDQFSVERPDGSNFTLKIRSTKLEDSAMYFCASSEELALRPSYNEQFFGPGTRLTVL.

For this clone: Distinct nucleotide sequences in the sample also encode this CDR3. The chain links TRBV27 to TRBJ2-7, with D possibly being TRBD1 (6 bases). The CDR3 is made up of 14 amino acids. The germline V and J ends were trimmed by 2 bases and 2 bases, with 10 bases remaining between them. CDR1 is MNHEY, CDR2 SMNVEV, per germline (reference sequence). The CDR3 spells CASSLGRGPYEQYF. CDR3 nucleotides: TGTGCCAGCAGTTTAGGCAGGGGCCCCTACGAGCAGTACTTC.

In DNA form, the CDR3 reads TGTGCCAGCATTAGTTCAGGGGGGCGAGGGGCTGAGCAGTTCTTC. Encoded protein: CASISSGGRGAEQFF. The genes are TRBV27 and TRBJ2-1, with a possible D match to TRBD1 (7 bases). V was pared by 7 bases and J by 9 bases, with 22 bases between. CDR3 length: 15 residues. Germline loops: CDR1 MNHEY, CDR2 SMNVEV (reference sequence).

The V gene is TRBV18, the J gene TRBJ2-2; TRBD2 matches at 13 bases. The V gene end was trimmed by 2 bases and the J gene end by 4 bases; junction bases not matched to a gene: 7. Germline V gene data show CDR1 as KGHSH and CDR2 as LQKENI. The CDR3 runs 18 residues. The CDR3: CASSPGLAGVVGTGELFF. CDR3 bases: TGTGCCAGCTCACCAGGACTAGCGGGAGTTGTGGGCACCGGGGAGCTGTTTTTT.